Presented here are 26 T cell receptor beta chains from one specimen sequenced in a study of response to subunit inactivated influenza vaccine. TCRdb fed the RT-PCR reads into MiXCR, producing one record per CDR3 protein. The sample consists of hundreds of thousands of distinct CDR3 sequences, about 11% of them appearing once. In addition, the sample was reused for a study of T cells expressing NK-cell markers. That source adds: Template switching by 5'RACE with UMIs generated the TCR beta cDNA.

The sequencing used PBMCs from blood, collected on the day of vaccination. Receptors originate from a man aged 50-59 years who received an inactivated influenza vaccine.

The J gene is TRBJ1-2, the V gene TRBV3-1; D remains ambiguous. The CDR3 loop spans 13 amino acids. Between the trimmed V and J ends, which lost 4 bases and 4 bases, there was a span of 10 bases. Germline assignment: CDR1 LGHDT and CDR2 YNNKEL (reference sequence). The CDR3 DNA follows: TGTGCCAGCAGCCTGTCAGCTCGCTATGGCTACACCTTC. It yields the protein CASSLSARYGYTF.

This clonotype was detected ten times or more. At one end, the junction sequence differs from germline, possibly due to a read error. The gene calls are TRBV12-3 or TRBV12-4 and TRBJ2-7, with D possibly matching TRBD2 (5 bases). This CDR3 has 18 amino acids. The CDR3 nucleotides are TGTGCCAACAGTTTGGCTCTAAATCGTGTGCGGGCGGCCTACGAGCAGTACTTC. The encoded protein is CANSLALNRVRAAYEQYF.

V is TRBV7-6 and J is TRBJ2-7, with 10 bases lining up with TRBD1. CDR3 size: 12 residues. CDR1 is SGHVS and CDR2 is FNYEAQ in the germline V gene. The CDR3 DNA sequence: TGTGCATCCGGGACAGGGGTTAACGAGCAGTACTTC. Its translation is CASGTGVNEQYF.

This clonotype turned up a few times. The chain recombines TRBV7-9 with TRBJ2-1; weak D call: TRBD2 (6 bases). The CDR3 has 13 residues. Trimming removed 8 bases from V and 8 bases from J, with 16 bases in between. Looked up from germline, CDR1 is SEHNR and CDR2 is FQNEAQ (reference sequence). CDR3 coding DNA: TGTGCCAGCGGGCTAGCGATGATGGATGAGCAGTTCTTC. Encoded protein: CASGLAMMDEQFF.

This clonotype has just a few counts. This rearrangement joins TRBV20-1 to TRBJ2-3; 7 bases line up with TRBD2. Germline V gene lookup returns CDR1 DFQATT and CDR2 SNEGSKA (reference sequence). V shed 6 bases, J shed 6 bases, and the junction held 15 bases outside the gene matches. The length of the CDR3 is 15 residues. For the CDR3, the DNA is TGCAGTGCCCCCGGACGGACTAGTGGGGGGGATACGCAGTATTTT. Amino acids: CSAPGRTSGGDTQYF.

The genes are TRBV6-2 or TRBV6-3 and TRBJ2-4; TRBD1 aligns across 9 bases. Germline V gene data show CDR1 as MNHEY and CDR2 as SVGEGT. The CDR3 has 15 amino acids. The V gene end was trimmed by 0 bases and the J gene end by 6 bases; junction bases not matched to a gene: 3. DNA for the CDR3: TGTGCCAGCAGTTACTCGGGACAGGGTTTAAACATTCAGTACTTC. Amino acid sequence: CASSYSGQGLNIQYF.

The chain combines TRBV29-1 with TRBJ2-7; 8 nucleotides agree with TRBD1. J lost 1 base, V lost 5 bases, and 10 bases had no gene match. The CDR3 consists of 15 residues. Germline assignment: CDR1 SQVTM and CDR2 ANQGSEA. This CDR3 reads CSVREGQVGSYEQYF. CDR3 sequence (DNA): TGCAGCGTTAGAGAGGGACAGGTTGGGTCCTACGAGCAGTACTTC.

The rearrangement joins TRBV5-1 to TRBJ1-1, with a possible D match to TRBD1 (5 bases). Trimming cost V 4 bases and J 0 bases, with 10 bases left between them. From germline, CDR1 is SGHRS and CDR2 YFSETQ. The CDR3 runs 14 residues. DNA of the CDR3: TGCGCCAGCAGCGAAGGGACTGTGAACACTGAAGCTTTCTTT. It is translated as CASSEGTVNTEAFF.

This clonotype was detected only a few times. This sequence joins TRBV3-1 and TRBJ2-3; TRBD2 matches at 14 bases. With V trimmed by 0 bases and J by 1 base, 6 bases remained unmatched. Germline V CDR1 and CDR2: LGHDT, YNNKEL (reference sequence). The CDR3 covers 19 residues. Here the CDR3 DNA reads TGTGCCAGCAGCCAAGATCCCCCGGGACTAGCGGGGGGCACAGATACGCAGTATTTT. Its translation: CASSQDPPGLAGGTDTQYF.

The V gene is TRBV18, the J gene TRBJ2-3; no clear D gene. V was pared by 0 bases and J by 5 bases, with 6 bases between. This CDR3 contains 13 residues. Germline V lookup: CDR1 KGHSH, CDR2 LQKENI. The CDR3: CASSPPSRDTQYF. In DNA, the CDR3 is TGTGCCAGCTCACCACCTAGCCGAGATACGCAGTATTTT. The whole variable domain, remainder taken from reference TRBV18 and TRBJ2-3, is NAGVMQNPRHLVRRRGQEARLRCSPMKGHSHVYWYRQLPEEGLKFMVYLQKENIIDESGMPKERFSAEFPKEGPSILRIQQVVRGDSAAYFCASSPPSRDTQYFGPGTRLTVL.

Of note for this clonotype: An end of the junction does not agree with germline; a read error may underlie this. This chain's CDR3 is CASSRDPGNNQTQHF. DNA of the CDR3: TGCGCCAGCAGCCGGGACCCTGGGAACAATCAGACCCAGCATTTT. This chain links TRBV5-1 with TRBJ1-5; D may be TRBD1 (5 bases). The CDR3 totals 15 residues. Per the germline V gene, CDR1 is SGHRS and CDR2 is YFSETQ. Full variable domain (outside the CDR3, taken from reference TRBV5-1 and TRBJ1-5): KAGVTQTPRYLIKTRGQQVTLSCSPISGHRSVSWYQQTPGQGLQFLFEYFSETQRNKGNFPGRFSGRQFSNSRSEMNVSTLELGDSALYLCASSRDPGNNQTQHFGDGTRLSIL.

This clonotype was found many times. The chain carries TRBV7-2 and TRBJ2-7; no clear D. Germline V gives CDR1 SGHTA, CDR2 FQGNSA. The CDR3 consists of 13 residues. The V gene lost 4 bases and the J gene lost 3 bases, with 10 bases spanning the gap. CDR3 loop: CASSSRQFYEQYF. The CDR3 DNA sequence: TGTGCCAGCAGCTCCCGGCAGTTCTACGAGCAGTACTTC.

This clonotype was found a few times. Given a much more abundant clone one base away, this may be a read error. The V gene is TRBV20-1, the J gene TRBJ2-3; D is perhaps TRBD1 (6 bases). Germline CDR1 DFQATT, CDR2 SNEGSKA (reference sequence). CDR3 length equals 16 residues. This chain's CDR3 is CCARDLRQGNTDTQYF. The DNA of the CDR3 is TGCTGTGCTAGAGATCTTCGGCAGGGGAACACAGATACGCAGTATTTT.

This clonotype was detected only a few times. The CDR3 coding sequence is TGCAGTGCTCCCCCCGGGACAGGGCTAGATCAGCCCCAGCATTTT. Translating it yields CSAPPGTGLDQPQHF. The chain carries TRBV20-1 and TRBJ1-5; 9 positions match TRBD1. J was trimmed by 5 bases and V by 5 bases; bases with no gene match: 10. The CDR3 has 15 amino acids. Per the germline V gene, CDR1 is DFQATT and CDR2 is SNEGSKA (reference sequence).

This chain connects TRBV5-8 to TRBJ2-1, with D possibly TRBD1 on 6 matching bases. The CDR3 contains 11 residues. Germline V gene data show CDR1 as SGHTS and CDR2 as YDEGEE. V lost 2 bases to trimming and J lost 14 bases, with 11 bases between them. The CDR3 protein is CASSLYRAEFF. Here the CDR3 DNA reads TGTGCCAGCAGCTTATACAGGGCTGAGTTCTTC. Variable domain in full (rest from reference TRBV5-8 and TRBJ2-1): EAGVTQSPTHLIKTRGQQATLRCSPISGHTSVYWYQQALGLGLQFLLWYDEGEERNRGNFPPRFSGRQFPNYSSELNVNALELEDSALYLCASSLYRAEFFGPGTRLTVL.

Written as DNA, the CDR3 is TGCAGTGCTACGATCTCCGACACAGATACGCAGTATTTT. This translates into CSATISDTDTQYF. The V call is TRBV20-1, the J call TRBJ2-3, with D unclear. Per germline, CDR1 DFQATT and CDR2 SNEGSKA (reference sequence). V was pared by 4 bases and J by 2 bases, with 10 bases between. This CDR3 contains 13 residues.

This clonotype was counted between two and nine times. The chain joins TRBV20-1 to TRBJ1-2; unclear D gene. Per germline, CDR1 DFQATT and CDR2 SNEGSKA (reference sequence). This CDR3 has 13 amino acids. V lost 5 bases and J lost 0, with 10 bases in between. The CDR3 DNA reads TGCAGTGCTTATTCCCCAGCTAACTATGGCTACACCTTC. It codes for CSAYSPANYGYTF.

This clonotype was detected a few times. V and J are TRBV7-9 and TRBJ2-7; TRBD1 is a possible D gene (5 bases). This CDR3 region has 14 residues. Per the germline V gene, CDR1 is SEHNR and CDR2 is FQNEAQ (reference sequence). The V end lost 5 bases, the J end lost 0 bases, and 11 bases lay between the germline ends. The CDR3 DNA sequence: TGTGCCAGCAGCGCCGGACACCTCTCCTACGAGCAGTACTTC. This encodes CASSAGHLSYEQYF.

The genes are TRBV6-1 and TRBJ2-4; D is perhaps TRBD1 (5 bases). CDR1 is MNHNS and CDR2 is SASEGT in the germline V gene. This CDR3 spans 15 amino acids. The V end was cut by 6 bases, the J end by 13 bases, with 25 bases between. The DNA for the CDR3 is TGTGCCAGCAGCCGAACTTACGGGTCCATTCAGGGACAGTACTTC. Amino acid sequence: CASSRTYGSIQGQYF.

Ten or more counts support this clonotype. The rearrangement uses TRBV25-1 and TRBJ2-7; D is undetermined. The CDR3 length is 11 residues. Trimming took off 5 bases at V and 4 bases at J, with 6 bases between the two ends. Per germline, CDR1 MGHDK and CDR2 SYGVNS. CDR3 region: CASSKGYEQYF. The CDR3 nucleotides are TGTGCCAGCAGTAAAGGGTACGAGCAGTACTTC.

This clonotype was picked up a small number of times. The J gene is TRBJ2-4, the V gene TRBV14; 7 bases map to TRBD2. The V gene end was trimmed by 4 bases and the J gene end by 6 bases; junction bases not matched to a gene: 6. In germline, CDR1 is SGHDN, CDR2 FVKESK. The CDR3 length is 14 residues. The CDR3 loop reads CASSLIAGSNIQYF. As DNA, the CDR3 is TGTGCCAGCAGCCTAATAGCGGGCTCAAACATTCAGTACTTC. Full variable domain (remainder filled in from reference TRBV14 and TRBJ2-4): EAGVTQFPSHSVIEKGQTVTLRCDPISGHDNLYWYRRVMGKEIKFLLHFVKESKQDESGMPNNRFLAERTGGTYSTLKVQPAELEDSGVYFCASSLIAGSNIQYFGAGTRLSVL.

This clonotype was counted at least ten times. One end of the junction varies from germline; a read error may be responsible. CDR3 loop: CSASSQGNQGTQYF. For the CDR3, the DNA is TGCAGTGCTAGTAGTCAGGGGAATCAAGGGACCCAGTACTTC. This chain links TRBV20-1 with TRBJ2-5, with D possibly being TRBD1 (6 bases). This CDR3 has 14 amino acids. CDR1 DFQATT and CDR2 SNEGSKA come from the germline V gene (reference sequence).

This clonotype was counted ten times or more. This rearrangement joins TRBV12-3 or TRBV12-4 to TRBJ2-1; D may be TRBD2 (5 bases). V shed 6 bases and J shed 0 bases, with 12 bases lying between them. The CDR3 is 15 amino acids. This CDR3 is CASRTAGSSYNEQFF. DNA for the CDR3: TGTGCCAGCAGGACTGCGGGCAGCTCCTACAATGAGCAGTTCTTC.

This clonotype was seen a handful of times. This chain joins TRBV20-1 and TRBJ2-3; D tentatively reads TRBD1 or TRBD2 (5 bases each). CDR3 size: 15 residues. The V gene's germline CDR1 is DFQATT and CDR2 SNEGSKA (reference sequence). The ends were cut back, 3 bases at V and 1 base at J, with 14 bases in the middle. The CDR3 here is CSASPPGARTDTQYF. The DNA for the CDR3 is TGCAGTGCTAGCCCCCCCGGGGCCCGCACAGATACGCAGTATTTT.

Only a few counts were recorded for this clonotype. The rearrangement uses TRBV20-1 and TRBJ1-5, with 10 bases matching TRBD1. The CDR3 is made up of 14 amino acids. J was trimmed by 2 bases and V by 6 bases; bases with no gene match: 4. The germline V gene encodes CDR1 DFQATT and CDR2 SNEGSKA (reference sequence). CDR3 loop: CSAAGTGGNQPQHF. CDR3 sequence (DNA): TGCAGTGCGGCCGGGACAGGGGGCAATCAGCCCCAGCATTTT.

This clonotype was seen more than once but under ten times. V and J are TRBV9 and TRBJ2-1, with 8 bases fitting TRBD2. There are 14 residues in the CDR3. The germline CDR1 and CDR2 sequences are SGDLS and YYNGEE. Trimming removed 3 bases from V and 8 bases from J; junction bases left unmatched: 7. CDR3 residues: CASSALAADYEQFF. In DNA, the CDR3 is TGTGCCAGCAGCGCACTAGCGGCTGACTATGAGCAGTTCTTC.